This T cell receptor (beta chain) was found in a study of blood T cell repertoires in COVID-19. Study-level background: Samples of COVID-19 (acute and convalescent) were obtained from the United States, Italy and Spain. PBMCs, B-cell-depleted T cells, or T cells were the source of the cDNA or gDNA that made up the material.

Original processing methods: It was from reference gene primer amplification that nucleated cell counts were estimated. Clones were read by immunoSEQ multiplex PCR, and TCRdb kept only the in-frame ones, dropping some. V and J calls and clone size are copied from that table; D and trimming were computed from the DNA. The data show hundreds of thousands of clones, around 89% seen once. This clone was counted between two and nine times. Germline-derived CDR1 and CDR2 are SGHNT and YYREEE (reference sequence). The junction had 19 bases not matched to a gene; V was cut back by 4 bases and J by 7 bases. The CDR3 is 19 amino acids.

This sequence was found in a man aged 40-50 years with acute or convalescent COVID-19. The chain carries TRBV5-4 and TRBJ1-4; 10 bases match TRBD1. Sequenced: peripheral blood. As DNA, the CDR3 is TGTGCCAGCAGCCCCTATATACGATCCCGGGACAGGGGCAGTGAAAAACTGTTTTTT. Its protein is CASSPYIRSRDRGSEKLFF.